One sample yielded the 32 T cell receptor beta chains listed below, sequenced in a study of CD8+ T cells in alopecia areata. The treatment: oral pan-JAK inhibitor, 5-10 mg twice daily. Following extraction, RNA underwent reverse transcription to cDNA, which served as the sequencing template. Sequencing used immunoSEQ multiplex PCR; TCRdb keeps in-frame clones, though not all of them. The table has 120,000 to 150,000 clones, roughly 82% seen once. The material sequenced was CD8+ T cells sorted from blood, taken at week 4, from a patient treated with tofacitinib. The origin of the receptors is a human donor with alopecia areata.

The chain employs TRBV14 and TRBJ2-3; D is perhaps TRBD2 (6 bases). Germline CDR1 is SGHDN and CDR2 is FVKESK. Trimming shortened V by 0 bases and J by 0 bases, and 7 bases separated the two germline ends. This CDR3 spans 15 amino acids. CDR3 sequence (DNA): TGTGCCAGCAGCCAAGATGCGGGGAGCACAGATACGCAGTATTTT. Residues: CASSQDAGSTDTQYF.

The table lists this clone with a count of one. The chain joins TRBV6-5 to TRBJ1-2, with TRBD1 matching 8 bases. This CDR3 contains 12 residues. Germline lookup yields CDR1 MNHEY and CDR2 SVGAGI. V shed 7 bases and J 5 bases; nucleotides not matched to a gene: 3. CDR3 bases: TGTGCCAGCACCCGGACAGGGTATGGCTACACCTTC. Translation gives CASTRTGYGYTF.

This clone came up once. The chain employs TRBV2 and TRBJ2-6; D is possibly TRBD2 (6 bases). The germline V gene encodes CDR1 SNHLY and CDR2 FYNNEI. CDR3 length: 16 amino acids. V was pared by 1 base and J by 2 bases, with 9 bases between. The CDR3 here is CASSEEGGAGANVLTF. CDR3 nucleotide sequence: TGTGCCAGCAGTGAAGAAGGAGGGGCTGGGGCCAACGTCCTGACTTTC.

CDR3 region: CASSAGGSSYNEQFF. The CDR3 nucleotides read TGTGCCAGCAGCGCGGGGGGGAGCTCCTACAATGAGCAGTTCTTC. The chain is built from TRBV2 and TRBJ2-1; 9 bases agree with TRBD2. Germline CDR1 and CDR2: SNHLY and FYNNEI. The length of the CDR3 is 15 residues. V shed 6 bases, J shed 0 bases, and the junction held 3 bases outside the gene matches.

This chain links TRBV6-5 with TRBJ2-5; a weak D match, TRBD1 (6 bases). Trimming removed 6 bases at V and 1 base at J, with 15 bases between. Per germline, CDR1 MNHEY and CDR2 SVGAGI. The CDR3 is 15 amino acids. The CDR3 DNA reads TGTGCCAGCAGCCGATCCGAAGGGGGCCAAGAGACCCAGTACTTC. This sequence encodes CASSRSEGGQETQYF.

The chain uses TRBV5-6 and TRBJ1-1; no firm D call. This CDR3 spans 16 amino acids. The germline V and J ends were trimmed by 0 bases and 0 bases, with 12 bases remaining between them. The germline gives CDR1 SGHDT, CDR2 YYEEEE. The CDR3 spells CASSLATALLNTEAFF. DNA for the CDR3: TGTGCCAGCAGCTTGGCTACAGCGCTGCTGAACACTGAAGCTTTCTTT.

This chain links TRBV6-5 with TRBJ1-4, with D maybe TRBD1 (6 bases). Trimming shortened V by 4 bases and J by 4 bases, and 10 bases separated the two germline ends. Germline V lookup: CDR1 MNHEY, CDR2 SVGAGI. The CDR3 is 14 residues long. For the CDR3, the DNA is TGTGCCAGCAGTTGGGGGGGCGATAATGAAAAACTGTTTTTT. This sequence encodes CASSWGGDNEKLFF.

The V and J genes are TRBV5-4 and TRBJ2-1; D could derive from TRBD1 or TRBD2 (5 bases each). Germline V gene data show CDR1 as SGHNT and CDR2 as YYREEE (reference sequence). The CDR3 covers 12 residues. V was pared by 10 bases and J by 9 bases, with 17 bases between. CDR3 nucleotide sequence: TGTGCCTCAGGACGTTCCGGGGCTGAGCAGTTCTTC. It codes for CASGRSGAEQFF.

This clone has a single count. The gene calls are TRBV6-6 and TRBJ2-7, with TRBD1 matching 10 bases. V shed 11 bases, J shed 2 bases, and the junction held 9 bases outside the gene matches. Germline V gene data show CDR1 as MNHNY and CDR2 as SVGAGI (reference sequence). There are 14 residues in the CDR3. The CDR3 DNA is TGTGCCGCGAACCGGGACAGGGGAGCCTACGAGCAGTACTTC. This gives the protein CAANRDRGAYEQYF.

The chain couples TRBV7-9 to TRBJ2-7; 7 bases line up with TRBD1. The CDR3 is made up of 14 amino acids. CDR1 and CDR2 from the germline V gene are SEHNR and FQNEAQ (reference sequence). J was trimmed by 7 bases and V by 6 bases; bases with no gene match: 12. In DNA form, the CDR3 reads TGTGCCAGCAGGAGAGGACAGGAGAGAGGAGAGCAGTACTTC. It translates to CASRRGQERGEQYF.

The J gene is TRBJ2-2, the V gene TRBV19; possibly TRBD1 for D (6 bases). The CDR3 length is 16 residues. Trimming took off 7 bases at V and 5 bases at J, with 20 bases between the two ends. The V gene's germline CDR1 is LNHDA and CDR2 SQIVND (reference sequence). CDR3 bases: TGTGCCAGTATGTTGGACAGTGGAGGATTTACCGGGGAGCTGTTTTTT. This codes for CASMLDSGGFTGELFF.

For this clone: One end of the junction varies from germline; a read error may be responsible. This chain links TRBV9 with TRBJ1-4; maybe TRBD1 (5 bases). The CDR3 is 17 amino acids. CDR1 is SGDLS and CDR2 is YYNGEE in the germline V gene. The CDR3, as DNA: TGTGCCAGCAGCGTAGAGGGGCGACTGAAGAGGGATGAAAAACTGGTTTTT. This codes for CASSVEGRLKRDEKLVF. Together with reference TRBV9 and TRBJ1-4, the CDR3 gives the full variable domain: DSGVTQTPKHLITATGQRVTLRCSPRSGDLSVYWYQQSLDQGLQFLIQYYNGEERAKGNILERFSAQQFPDLHSELNLSSLELGDSALYFCASSVEGRLKRDEKLVFGSGTQLSVL.

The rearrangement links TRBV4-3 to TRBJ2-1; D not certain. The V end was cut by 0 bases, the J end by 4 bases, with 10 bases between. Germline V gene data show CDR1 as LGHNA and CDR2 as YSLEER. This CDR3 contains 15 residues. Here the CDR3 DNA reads TGCGCCAGCAGCCAAGATTCTCGTCGATACAATGAGCAGTTCTTC. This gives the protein CASSQDSRRYNEQFF.

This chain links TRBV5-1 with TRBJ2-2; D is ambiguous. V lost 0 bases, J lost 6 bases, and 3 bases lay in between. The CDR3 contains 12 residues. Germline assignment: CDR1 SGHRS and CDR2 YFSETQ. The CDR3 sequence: CASSLGAGELFF. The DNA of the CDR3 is TGCGCCAGCAGCTTGGGGGCCGGGGAGCTGTTTTTT. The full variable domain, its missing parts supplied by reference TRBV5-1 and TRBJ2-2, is KAGVTQTPRYLIKTRGQQVTLSCSPISGHRSVSWYQQTPGQGLQFLFEYFSETQRNKGNFPGRFSGRQFSNSRSEMNVSTLELGDSALYLCASSLGAGELFFGEGSRLTVL.

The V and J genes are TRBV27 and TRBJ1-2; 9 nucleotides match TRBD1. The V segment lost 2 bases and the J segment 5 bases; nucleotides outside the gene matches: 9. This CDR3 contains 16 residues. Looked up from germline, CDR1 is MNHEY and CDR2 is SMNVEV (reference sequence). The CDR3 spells CASSLISTGGSYGYTF. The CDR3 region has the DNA TGTGCCAGCAGTTTAATCTCCACAGGGGGCTCTTATGGCTACACCTTC.

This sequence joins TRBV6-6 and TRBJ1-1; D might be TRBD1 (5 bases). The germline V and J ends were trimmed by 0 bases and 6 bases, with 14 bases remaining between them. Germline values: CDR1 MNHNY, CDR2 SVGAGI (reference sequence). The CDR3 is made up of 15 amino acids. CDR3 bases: TGTGCCAGCAGTTACTCCCCGGGGCGAACGGCTGAAGCTTTCTTT. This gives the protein CASSYSPGRTAEAFF.

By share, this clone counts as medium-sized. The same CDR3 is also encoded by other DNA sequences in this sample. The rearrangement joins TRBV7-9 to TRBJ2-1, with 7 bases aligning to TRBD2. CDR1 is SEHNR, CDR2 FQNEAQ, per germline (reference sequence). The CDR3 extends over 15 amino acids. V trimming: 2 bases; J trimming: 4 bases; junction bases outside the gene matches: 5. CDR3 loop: CASSLTGGEYNEQFF. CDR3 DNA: TGTGCCAGCAGCTTAACTGGGGGGGAATACAATGAGCAGTTCTTC.

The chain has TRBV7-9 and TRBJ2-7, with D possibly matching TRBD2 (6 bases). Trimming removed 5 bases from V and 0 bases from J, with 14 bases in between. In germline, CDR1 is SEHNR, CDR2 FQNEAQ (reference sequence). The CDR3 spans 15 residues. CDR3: CASSPSVGGSYEQYF. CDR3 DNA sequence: TGTGCCAGCAGCCCATCGGTCGGGGGCTCCTACGAGCAGTACTTC.

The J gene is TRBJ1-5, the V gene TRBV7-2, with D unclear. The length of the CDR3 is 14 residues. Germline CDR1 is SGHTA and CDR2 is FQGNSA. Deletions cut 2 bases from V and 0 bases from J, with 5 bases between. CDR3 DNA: TGTGCCAGCAGCTTATGGGATAGCAATCAGCCCCAGCATTTT. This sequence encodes CASSLWDSNQPQHF.

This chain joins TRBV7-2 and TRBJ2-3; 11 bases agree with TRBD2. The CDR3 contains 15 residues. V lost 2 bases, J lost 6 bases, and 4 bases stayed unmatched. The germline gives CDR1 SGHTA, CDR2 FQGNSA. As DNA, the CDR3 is TGTGCCAGCAGCTTATTAGCGGGGGGGCGGGATACGCAGTATTTT. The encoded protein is CASSLLAGGRDTQYF.

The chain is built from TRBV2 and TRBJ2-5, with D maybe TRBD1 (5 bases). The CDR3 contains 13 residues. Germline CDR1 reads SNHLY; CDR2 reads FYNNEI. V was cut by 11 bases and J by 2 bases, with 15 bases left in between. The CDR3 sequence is CALVGRKQETQYF. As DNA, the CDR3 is TGTGCCCTTGTGGGGCGTAAACAAGAGACCCAGTACTTC.

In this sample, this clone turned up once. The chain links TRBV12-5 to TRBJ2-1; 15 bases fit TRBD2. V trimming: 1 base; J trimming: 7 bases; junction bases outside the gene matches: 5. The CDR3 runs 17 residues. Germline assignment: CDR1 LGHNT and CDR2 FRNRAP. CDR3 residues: CASGLGTSGGAWNEQFF. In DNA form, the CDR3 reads TGTGCTAGTGGTTTGGGGACTAGCGGGGGGGCATGGAATGAGCAGTTCTTC.

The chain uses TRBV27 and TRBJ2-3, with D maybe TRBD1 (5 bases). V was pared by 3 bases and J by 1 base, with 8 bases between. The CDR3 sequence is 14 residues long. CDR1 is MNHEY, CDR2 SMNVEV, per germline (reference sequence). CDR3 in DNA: TGTGCCAGCAGTTTGGGCAGGGGCACAGATACGCAGTATTTT. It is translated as CASSLGRGTDTQYF.

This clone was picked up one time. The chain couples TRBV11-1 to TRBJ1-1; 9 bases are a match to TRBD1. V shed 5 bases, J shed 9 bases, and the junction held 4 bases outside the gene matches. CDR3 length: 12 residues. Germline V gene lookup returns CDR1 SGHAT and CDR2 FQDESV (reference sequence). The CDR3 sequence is CASSPDRGKAFF. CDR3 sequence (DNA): TGTGCCAGCAGCCCCGACAGGGGGAAAGCTTTCTTT. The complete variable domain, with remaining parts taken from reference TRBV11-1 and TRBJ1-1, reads EAEVAQSPRYKITEKSQAVAFWCDPISGHATLYWYRQILGQGPELLVQFQDESVVDDSQLPKDRFSAERLKGVDSTLKIQPAELGDSAMYLCASSPDRGKAFFGQGTRLTVV.

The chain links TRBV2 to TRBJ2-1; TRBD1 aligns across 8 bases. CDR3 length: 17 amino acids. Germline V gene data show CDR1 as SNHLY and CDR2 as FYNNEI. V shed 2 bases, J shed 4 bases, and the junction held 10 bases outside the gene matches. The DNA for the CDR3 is TGTGCCAGCAGTGAACCTAGGGTGACAGGGGTGTACAATGAGCAGTTCTTC. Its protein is CASSEPRVTGVYNEQFF.

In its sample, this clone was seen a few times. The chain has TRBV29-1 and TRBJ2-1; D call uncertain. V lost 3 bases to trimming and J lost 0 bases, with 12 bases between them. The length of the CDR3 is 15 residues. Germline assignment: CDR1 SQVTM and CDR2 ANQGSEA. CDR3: CSVDPVQSSYNEQFF. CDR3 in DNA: TGCAGCGTTGATCCCGTTCAGAGCTCCTACAATGAGCAGTTCTTC.

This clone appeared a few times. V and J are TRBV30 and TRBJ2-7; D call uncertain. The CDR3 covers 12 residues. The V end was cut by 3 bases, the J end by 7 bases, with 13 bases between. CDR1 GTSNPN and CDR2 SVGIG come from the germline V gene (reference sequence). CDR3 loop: CAWRGPRVEQYF. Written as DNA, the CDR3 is TGTGCCTGGAGAGGACCTCGTGTTGAGCAGTACTTC.

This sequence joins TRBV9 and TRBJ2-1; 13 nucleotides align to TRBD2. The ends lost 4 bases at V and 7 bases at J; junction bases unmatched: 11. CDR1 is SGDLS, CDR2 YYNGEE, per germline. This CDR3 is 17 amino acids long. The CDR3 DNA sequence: TGTGCCAGCAGCCTCGGGACTAGCGGGGACAGAAAAAATGAGCAGTTCTTC. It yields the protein CASSLGTSGDRKNEQFF.

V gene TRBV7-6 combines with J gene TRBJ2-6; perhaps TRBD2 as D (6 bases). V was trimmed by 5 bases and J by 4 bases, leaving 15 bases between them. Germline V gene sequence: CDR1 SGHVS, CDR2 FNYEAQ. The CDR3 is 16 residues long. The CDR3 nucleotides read TGTGCCAGCAGCCTCTCGGGAGTCTACGGGGCCAACGTCCTGACTTTC. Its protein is CASSLSGVYGANVLTF.

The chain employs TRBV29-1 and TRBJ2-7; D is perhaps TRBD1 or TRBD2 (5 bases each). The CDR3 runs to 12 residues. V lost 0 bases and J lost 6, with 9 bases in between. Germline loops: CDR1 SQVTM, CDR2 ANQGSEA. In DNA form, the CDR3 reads TGCAGCGTTGAAGATGAGGGGAGCGAGCAGTACTTC. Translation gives CSVEDEGSEQYF.

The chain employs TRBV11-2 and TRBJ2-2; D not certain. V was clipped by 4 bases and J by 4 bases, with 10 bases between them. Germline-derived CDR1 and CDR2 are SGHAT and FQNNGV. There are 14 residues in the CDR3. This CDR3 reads CASSSSSRTGELFF. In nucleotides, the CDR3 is TGTGCCAGCAGCTCCTCATCTCGCACCGGGGAGCTGTTTTTT.

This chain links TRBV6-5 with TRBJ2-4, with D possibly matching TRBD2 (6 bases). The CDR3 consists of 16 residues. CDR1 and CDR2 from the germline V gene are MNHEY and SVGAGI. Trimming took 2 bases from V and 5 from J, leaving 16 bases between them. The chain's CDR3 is CASSYAGNNIQNIQYF. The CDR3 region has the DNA TGTGCCAGCAGTTACGCGGGGAATAATATTCAAAACATTCAGTACTTC.